This T cell receptor beta chain was recorded in a study of cytomegalovirus exposure and HLA in healthy donors. V lost 7 bases and J lost 4; bases outside the gene matches: 4. This CDR3 is built from 13 residues. In germline, CDR1 is MNHEY, CDR2 SVGAGI. 13 Jbeta primers and 60 Vbeta primers were used for the PCR. Sequencing was performed with immunoSEQ multiplex PCR; in TCRdb, only in-frame clones are kept and a portion is missing. The sample carries 150,000 to 200,000 clones, 65% to 85% recorded once. Overall study results and limits: Using a false discovery rate of 0.05, a later analysis showed that fewer than 20,000 TCR beta sequences were associated with HLA alleles.

This clone was counted once. Antigen specificity is unknown. Specimen: PBMCs. V and J are TRBV6-5 and TRBJ2-1, with 7 bases that match TRBD1. The source is a woman aged 25-40 years in good health and CMV-seropositive. The CDR3 region is CASKGTVYNEQFF. The DNA of the CDR3 is TGTGCCAGCAAAGGGACAGTTTACAATGAGCAGTTCTTC.